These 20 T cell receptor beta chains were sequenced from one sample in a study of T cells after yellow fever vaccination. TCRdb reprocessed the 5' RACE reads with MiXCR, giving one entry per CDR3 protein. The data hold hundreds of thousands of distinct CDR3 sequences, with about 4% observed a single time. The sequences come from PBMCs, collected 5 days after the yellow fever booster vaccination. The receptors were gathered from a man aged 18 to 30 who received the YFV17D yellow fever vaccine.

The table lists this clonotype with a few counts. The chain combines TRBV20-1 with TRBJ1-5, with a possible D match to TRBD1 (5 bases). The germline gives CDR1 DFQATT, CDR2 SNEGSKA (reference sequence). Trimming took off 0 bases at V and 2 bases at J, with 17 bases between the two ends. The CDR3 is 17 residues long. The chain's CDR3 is CSARESLGAQGNQPQHF. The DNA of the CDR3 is TGCAGTGCTAGAGAATCGCTAGGGGCACAGGGCAATCAGCCCCAGCATTTT.

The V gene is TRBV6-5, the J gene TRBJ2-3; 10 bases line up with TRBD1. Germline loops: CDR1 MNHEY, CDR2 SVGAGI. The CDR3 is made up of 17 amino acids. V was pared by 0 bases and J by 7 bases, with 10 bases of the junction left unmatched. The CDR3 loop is CASSYSIIGTGDYTQYF. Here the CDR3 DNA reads TGTGCCAGCAGTTACTCGATAATTGGGACAGGGGACTATACGCAGTATTTT.

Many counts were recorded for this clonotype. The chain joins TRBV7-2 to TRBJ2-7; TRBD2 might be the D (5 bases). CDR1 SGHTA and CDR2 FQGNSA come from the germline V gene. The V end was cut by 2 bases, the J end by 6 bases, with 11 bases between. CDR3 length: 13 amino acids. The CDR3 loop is CASSLFRRGEQYF. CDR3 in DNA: TGTGCCAGCAGCTTATTCCGACGGGGCGAGCAGTACTTC.

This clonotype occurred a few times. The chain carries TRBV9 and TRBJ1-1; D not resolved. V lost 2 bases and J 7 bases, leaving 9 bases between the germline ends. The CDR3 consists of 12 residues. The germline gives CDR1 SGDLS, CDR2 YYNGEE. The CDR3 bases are TGTGCCAGCAGCGTTAGTGACGGTGAAGCTTTCTTT. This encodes CASSVSDGEAFF. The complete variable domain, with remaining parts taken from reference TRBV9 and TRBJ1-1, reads DSGVTQTPKHLITATGQRVTLRCSPRSGDLSVYWYQQSLDQGLQFLIQYYNGEERAKGNILERFSAQQFPDLHSELNLSSLELGDSALYFCASSVSDGEAFFGQGTRLTVV.

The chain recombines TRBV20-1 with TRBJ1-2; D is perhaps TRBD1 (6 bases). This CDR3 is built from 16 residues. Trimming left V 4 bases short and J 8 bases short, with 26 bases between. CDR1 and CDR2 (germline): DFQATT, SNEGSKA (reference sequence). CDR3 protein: CSATPIEGHRYEGYTF. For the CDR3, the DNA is TGCAGTGCTACCCCAATAGAGGGACACCGATATGAGGGCTACACCTTC.

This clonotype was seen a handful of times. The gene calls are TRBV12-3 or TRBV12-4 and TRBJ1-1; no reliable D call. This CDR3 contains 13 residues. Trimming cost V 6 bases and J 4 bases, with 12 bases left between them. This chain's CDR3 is CASRESWGTEAFF. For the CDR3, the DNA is TGTGCCAGCAGAGAGAGTTGGGGCACTGAAGCTTTCTTT.

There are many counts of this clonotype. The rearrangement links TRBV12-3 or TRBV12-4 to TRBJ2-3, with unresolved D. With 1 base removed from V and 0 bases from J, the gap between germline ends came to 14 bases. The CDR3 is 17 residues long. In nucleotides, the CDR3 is TGTGCCAGCAGTTTAGGCCGAAGACGTACTAGCACAGATACGCAGTATTTT. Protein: CASSLGRRRTSTDTQYF.

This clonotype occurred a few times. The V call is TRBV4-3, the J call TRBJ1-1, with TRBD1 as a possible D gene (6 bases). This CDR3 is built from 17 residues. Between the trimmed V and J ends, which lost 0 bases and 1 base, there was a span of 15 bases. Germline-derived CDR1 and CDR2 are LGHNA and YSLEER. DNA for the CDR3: TGCGCCAGCAGCCAAGATCGGGAAGTGACAGGGAACACTGAAGCTTTCTTT. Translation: CASSQDREVTGNTEAFF.

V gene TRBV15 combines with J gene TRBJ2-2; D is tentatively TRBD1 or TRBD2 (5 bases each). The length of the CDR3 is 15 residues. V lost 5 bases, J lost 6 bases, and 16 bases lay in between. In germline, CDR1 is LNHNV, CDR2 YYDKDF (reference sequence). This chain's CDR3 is CATSSSGVRAGELFF. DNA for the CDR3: TGTGCCACCAGCTCCTCCGGGGTCAGGGCCGGGGAGCTGTTTTTT.

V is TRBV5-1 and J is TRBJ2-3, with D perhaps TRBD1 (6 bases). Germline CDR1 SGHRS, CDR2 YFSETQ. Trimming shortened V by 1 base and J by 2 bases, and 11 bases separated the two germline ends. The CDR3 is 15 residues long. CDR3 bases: TGCGCCAGCAGCTTGCGGACAGTAGACACAGATACGCAGTATTTT. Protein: CASSLRTVDTDTQYF.

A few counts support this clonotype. The CDR3 DNA sequence: TGTGCCAGCAGCGTTCACGGGGTCTGGACCGGGGAGCTGTTTTTT. It is translated as CASSVHGVWTGELFF. This chain joins TRBV9 and TRBJ2-2; a possible D gene is TRBD2 (5 bases). The CDR3 is 15 residues long. V lost 2 bases and J 5 bases, leaving 13 bases between the germline ends. The germline CDR1 and CDR2 sequences are SGDLS and YYNGEE.

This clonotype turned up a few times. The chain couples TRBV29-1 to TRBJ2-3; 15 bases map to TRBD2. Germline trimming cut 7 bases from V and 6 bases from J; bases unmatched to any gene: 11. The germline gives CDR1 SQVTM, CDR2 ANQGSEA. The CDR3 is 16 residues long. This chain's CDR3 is CSAARTSGGAGDTQYF. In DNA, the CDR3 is TGCAGCGCCGCAAGGACTAGCGGGGGGGCAGGGGATACGCAGTATTTT.

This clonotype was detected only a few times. The CDR3 here is CASSGYRDRESGELFF. The CDR3 nucleotides read TGTGCCAGCAGCGGATACAGGGATCGAGAGTCCGGGGAGCTGTTTTTT. The genes are TRBV7-2 and TRBJ2-2, with D possibly TRBD1 on 6 matching bases. There are 16 residues in the CDR3. Germline V CDR1 and CDR2: SGHTA, FQGNSA. The V end lost 5 bases, the J end lost 6 bases, and 19 bases lay between the germline ends. Together with reference TRBV7-2 and TRBJ2-2, the CDR3 gives the full variable domain: GAGVSQSPSNKVTEKGKDVELRCDPISGHTALYWYRQSLGQGLEFLIYFQGNSAPDKSGLPSDRFSAERTGGSVSTLTIQRTQQEDSAVYLCASSGYRDRESGELFFGEGSRLTVL.

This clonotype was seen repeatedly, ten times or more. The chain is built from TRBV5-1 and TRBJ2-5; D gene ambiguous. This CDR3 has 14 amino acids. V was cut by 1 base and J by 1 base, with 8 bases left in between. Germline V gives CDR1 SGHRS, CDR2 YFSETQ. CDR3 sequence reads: CASSLRRSQETQYF. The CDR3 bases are TGCGCCAGCAGCTTGAGGCGGAGCCAAGAGACCCAGTACTTC.

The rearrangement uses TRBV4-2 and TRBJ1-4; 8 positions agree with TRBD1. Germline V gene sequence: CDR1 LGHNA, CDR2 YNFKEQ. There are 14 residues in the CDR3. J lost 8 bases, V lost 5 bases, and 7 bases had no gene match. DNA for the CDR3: TGTGCCAGCAGCAAGGGACAGGCGGACGAAAAACTGTTTTTT. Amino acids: CASSKGQADEKLFF.

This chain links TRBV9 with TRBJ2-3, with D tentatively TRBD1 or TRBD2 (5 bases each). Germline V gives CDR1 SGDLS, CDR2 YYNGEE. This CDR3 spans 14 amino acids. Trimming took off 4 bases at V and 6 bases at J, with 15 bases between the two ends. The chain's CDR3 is CASSTGTHGDTQYF. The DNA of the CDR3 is TGTGCCAGCAGCACCGGGACGCACGGGGATACGCAGTATTTT. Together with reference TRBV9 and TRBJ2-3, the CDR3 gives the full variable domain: DSGVTQTPKHLITATGQRVTLRCSPRSGDLSVYWYQQSLDQGLQFLIQYYNGEERAKGNILERFSAQQFPDLHSELNLSSLELGDSALYFCASSTGTHGDTQYFGPGTRLTVL.

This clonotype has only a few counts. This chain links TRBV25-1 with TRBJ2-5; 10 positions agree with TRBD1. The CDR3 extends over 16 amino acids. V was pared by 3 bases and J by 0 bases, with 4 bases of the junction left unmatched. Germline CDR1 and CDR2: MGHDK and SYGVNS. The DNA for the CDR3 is TGTGCCAGCAGTGAGGGGGACAGGGGCTACCAAGAGACCCAGTACTTC. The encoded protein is CASSEGDRGYQETQYF.

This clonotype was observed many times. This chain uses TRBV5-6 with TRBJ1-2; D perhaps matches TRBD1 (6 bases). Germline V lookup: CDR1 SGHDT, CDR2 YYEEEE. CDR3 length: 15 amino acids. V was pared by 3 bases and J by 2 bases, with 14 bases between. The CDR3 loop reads CASSSDPGANYGYTF. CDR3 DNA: TGTGCCAGCAGCTCCGACCCAGGGGCCAACTATGGCTACACCTTC.

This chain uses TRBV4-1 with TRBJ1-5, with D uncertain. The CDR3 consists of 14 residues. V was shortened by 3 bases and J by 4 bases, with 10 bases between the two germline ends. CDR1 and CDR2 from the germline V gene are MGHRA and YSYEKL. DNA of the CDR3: TGCGCCAGCAGCCAGCAACTGGGGAATCAGCCCCAGCATTTT. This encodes CASSQQLGNQPQHF.

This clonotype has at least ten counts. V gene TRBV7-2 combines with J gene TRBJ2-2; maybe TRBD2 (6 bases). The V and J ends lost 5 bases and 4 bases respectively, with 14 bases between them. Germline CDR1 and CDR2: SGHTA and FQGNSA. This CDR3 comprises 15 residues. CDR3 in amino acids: CASSLGGAVTGELFF. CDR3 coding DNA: TGTGCCAGCAGCCTTGGAGGGGCCGTCACCGGGGAGCTGTTTTTT. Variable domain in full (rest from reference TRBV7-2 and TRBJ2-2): GAGVSQSPSNKVTEKGKDVELRCDPISGHTALYWYRQSLGQGLEFLIYFQGNSAPDKSGLPSDRFSAERTGGSVSTLTIQRTQQEDSAVYLCASSLGGAVTGELFFGEGSRLTVL.